The 5 T cell receptor beta chains listed next were all sequenced from one sample in a study of CD8 T cells in Susac syndrome. The authors reverse transcribed roughly 0.5 to 1 ug RNA with random hexamers. From the immunoSEQ multiplex PCR reads, TCRdb called clonotypes with MiXCR, one entry per CDR3 protein. The table records nearly 200,000 distinct CDR3 sequences, about 95% of them present only once. Sequences were obtained from CD4+ T cells from PBMCs. Receptor source: a human donor with multiple sclerosis.

The genes are TRBV2 and TRBJ1-1; no clear D gene. The CDR3 has 12 amino acids. Germline V gene lookup returns CDR1 SNHLY and CDR2 FYNNEI. Trimming took 11 bases from V and 4 from J, leaving 14 bases between them. CDR3 amino acids: CAGTKVSTEAFF. CDR3 in DNA: TGTGCCGGTACGAAGGTCAGCACTGAAGCTTTCTTT.

V usage is TRBV6-1 and J usage is TRBJ2-7; D could derive from TRBD1 or TRBD2 (6 bases each). CDR1 MNHNS and CDR2 SASEGT come from the germline V gene. This CDR3 comprises 16 residues. V was clipped by 5 bases and J by 2 bases, with 19 bases between them. The CDR3 nucleotides are TGTGCCAGCAGTCAGACGGGAGTGGGACATACCTACGAGCAGTACTTC. Translated: CASSQTGVGHTYEQYF.

The rearrangement uses TRBV4-2 and TRBJ2-1; D not resolved. The CDR3 is made up of 16 amino acids. The germline V gene encodes CDR1 LGHNA and CDR2 YNFKEQ. V was trimmed by 2 bases and J by 8 bases, leaving 19 bases between them. The DNA for the CDR3 is TGTGCCAGCAGCCAAACCCTAGGGTCATTTTTGGATGAGCAGTTCTTC. This sequence encodes CASSQTLGSFLDEQFF.

V is TRBV19 and J is TRBJ2-1, with unresolved D. Germline CDR1 LNHDA, CDR2 SQIVND (reference sequence). V lost 6 bases to trimming and J lost 6 bases, with 3 bases between them. CDR3 length: 10 residues. The CDR3 sequence is CASRPNEQFF. Written as DNA, the CDR3 is TGTGCCAGTAGACCCAATGAGCAGTTCTTC.

This CDR3 reads CAWSVSGSSYNEQFF. In nucleotides, the CDR3 is TGTGCCTGGAGTGTGTCGGGGAGCTCCTACAATGAGCAGTTCTTC. V is TRBV30 and J is TRBJ2-1; a weak D match, TRBD2 (5 bases). Per the germline V gene, CDR1 is GTSNPN and CDR2 is SVGIG (reference sequence). Trimming removed 0 bases from V and 0 bases from J, with 9 bases in between. The CDR3 contains 15 residues.